The sequence of this TCR beta chain was determined in a study of T-cell reconstitution after alpha-beta-depleted transplantation in children. The CDR3 consists of 14 residues. After removal of 5 bases from V and 3 bases from J, the junction contained 5 bases not matched to a gene. The germline V gene has CDR1 SGHTA and CDR2 FQGNSA. Of note for this clonotype: The antigen is unknown.

Researchers prepared the TCRbeta library using unique molecular identifiers, the study reports. TCRdb redid the calling of the PCR reads with MiXCR, one entry per CDR3 protein. This table has about a million distinct CDR3 sequences, less than 30% appearing once. General study points: Roughly two months post-transplant, alpha-beta T cells reportedly originated from several hundred graft clones that had expanded.

This sequence originates from a boy less than two years old who had a stem cell transplant for SCID, so the T cells may come from the graft donor. The chain employs TRBV7-2 and TRBJ2-7; TRBD2 agrees at 9 bases. Sequencing was performed on PBMCs, mostly from graft donor cells, taken 360 days after TCRalphabeta/CD19-depleted stem cell transplant. CDR3 region: CASSRLAAFYEQYF. CDR3 nucleotide sequence: TGTGCCAGCAGCCGACTAGCGGCCTTCTACGAGCAGTACTTC.